This entry concerns a single T cell receptor (beta chain). What it recognizes is unknown. The CDR3 runs to 15 residues. Trimming at V came to 3 bases and at J to 5 bases, leaving 5 bases not matched to a gene. The germline V gene encodes CDR1 LNHNV and CDR2 YYDKDF (reference sequence). The sample comes from a study of T cell responses to AZD1222 COVID-19 vaccine. Study-wide points: Repertoire sampling was restricted to post-peak T cell response timepoints. Donors were largely white British and mainly female; clonal diversity was possibly underestimated. Per reports, nearly half of all spike-specific TCRs target regions that are unmutated in variants.

Using immunoSEQ multiplex PCR, the repertoire was profiled, and TCRdb retains in-frame clones only, with some absent. Among about 97,000 clones listed, 86% were seen once. V gene TRBV15 combines with J gene TRBJ1-4; 8 bases line up with TRBD1. This receptor was taken from an adult in good health. Sample: peripheral blood, taken on day 0 of AZD1222 vaccination. The CDR3 DNA follows: TGTGCCACCAGCAGGCCAGGGGACAGGAATGAAAAACTGTTTTTT. As protein: CATSRPGDRNEKLFF.